Below, 11 T cell receptor beta chains from the same sample are listed, as sequenced in a study of cytomegalovirus exposure and HLA in healthy donors. Vbeta (60) and Jbeta (13) primers were used in the PCR. The method was immunoSEQ multiplex PCR; TCRdb's version includes in-frame clones alone and lacks a portion of them. The table has 130,000 to 150,000 clones, 75% to 85% seen once. Source material: PBMCs. The source of these receptors is a woman younger than 35 in good health and CMV-seropositive.

This chain uses TRBV15 with TRBJ1-5; tentative D call: TRBD1 (6 bases). Germline loops: CDR1 LNHNV, CDR2 YYDKDF (reference sequence). This CDR3 is 13 amino acids long. Trimming shortened V by 1 base and J by 7 bases, and 8 bases separated the two germline ends. The CDR3 coding sequence is TGTGCCACCAGCAGAGGAGGGGGACAGCCCCAGCATTTT. It translates to CATSRGGGQPQHF.

The V call is TRBV16, the J call TRBJ1-5; 9 positions match TRBD1. Germline trimming cut 5 bases from V and 0 bases from J; bases unmatched to any gene: 11. Germline V gene data show CDR1 as KGHSY and CDR2 as FQNENV. There are 18 residues in the CDR3. DNA of the CDR3: TGTGCCAGCAGCGTTCATGGACAGGGGCCGTATAGCAATCAGCCCCAGCATTTT. Protein product: CASSVHGQGPYSNQPQHF.

V gene TRBV6-1 combines with J gene TRBJ1-1, with TRBD1 identical over 7 bases. Germline V gene lookup returns CDR1 MNHNS and CDR2 SASEGT. This CDR3 contains 15 residues. The V gene end was trimmed by 4 bases and the J gene end by 1 base; junction bases not matched to a gene: 6. CDR3 sequence reads: CASSVRDRENTEAFF. The CDR3 DNA sequence: TGTGCCAGCAGTGTACGGGACAGAGAGAACACTGAAGCTTTCTTT.

This chain uses TRBV2 with TRBJ2-7, with D possibly TRBD2 on 5 matching bases. Trimming cost V 7 bases and J 2 bases, with 12 bases left between them. Germline V gene data show CDR1 as SNHLY and CDR2 as FYNNEI. This CDR3 has 13 amino acids. The CDR3 bases are TGTGCCAGCAAATCCGGGATCGCCTACGAGCAGTACTTC. It translates to CASKSGIAYEQYF.

The CDR3, as DNA: TGTGCCAGCAGTGTACTACAGGGGGTAACTAATGAAAAACTGTTTTTT. Encoded protein: CASSVLQGVTNEKLFF. The chain is built from TRBV6-1 and TRBJ1-4, with 8 positions matching TRBD1. J lost 1 base, V lost 4 bases, and 5 bases had no gene match. From germline, CDR1 is MNHNS and CDR2 SASEGT. The CDR3 contains 16 residues.

This clone was picked up a small number of times. The chain recombines TRBV6-6 with TRBJ1-1; 7 nucleotides line up with TRBD1. This CDR3 has 15 amino acids. The V and J ends lost 6 bases and 1 base, in that order; junction bases with no gene match: 8. Germline V gene lookup returns CDR1 MNHNY and CDR2 SVGAGI (reference sequence). CDR3 protein: CASSQGRTGNTEAFF. The CDR3 bases are TGTGCCAGCAGCCAAGGGCGGACAGGGAACACTGAAGCTTTCTTT.

Note on this clone: Other DNA sequences from this sample encode an identical CDR3 as well. This chain joins TRBV5-1 and TRBJ2-5; possible D gene TRBD2, 6 bases. Per the germline V gene, CDR1 is SGHRS and CDR2 is YFSETQ. With 4 bases removed from V and 1 base from J, the gap between germline ends came to 17 bases. CDR3 length: 16 residues. The CDR3 loop is CASSPGLAEPQETQYF. CDR3 DNA sequence: TGCGCCAGCAGCCCGGGACTTGCCGAACCCCAAGAGACCCAGTACTTC. The variable domain in full, completed from reference TRBV5-1 and TRBJ2-5, reads KAGVTQTPRYLIKTRGQQVTLSCSPISGHRSVSWYQQTPGQGLQFLFEYFSETQRNKGNFPGRFSGRQFSNSRSEMNVSTLELGDSALYLCASSPGLAEPQETQYFGPGTRLLVL.

This clone was detected only once. V usage is TRBV6-1 and J usage is TRBJ1-1, with no clear D. Germline CDR1 and CDR2: MNHNS and SASEGT. This CDR3 is 13 amino acids long. V dropped 4 bases and J dropped 1 base, with 7 bases sitting between them. As DNA, the CDR3 is TGTGCCAGCAGTGCTTTAGCGAACACTGAAGCTTTCTTT. Protein product: CASSALANTEAFF.

V gene TRBV7-6 combines with J gene TRBJ1-1, with D maybe TRBD1 (6 bases). The V and J ends lost 5 bases and 0 bases respectively, with 10 bases between them. The germline V gene has CDR1 SGHVS and CDR2 FNYEAQ. This CDR3 is built from 14 residues. CDR3 region: CASSLTGLNTEAFF. CDR3 DNA: TGTGCCAGCAGCCTGACAGGACTGAACACTGAAGCTTTCTTT.

This chain links TRBV5-5 with TRBJ2-6; a weak D match, TRBD1 (5 bases). The CDR3 is 15 amino acids. The germline V and J ends were trimmed by 4 bases and 0 bases, with 8 bases remaining between them. Germline CDR1 and CDR2: SGHKS and YYEKEE (reference sequence). The DNA of the CDR3 is TGTGCCAGCAGCCTCAGGGCCTCTGGGGCCAACGTCCTGACTTTC. This sequence encodes CASSLRASGANVLTF. Drawing the rest from reference TRBV5-5 and TRBJ2-6, the complete variable domain is DAGVTQSPTHLIKTRGQQVTLRCSPISGHKSVSWYQQVLGQGPQFIFQYYEKEERGRGNFPDRFSARQFPNYSSELNVNALLLGDSALYLCASSLRASGANVLTFGAGSRLTVL.

The chain recombines TRBV5-1 with TRBJ1-4; 8 bases agree with TRBD1. The CDR3 runs to 13 residues. In germline, CDR1 is SGHRS, CDR2 YFSETQ. The V segment lost 6 bases and the J segment 8 bases; nucleotides outside the gene matches: 6. DNA for the CDR3: TGCGCCAGCAAAGGGACAGGCGGAGAAAAACTGTTTTTT. This gives the protein CASKGTGGEKLFF.